The 8 T cell receptor beta chains in this list originate from one sample, sequenced in a study of T cells and Merkel cell carcinoma outcomes. Clones were sequenced by immunoSEQ multiplex PCR, and TCRdb holds only the in-frame ones, with some missing. Among about 1,900 clones listed, nearly 95% were seen once. Sequencing was performed on tumor tissue from Merkel cell carcinoma. The origin of the receptors is a human donor with Merkel cell carcinoma.

As DNA, the CDR3 is TGTGCCAGCTCCTTTGGGACTAGCGGGCTCAAAGGGGCCTACAATGAGCAGTTCTTC. Encoded protein: CASSFGTSGLKGAYNEQFF. This chain connects TRBV27 to TRBJ2-1; TRBD2 agrees at 12 bases. The CDR3 runs to 19 residues. V trimming: 8 bases; J trimming: 2 bases; junction bases outside the gene matches: 16. The germline V gene encodes CDR1 MNHEY and CDR2 SMNVEV (reference sequence).

This clone showed up just once. Other DNA sequences in this specimen translate into the identical CDR3. This chain joins TRBV14 and TRBJ1-1, with D unresolved. V lost 2 bases to trimming and J lost 0 bases, with 7 bases between them. In germline, CDR1 is SGHDN, CDR2 FVKESK. The CDR3 covers 14 residues. CDR3 in DNA: TGTGCCAGCAGCCAACCGGGAATGAACACTGAAGCTTTCTTT. This gives the protein CASSQPGMNTEAFF.

There are a few counts of this clone. The chain combines TRBV4-3 with TRBJ1-4; D possibly corresponds to TRBD1 (6 bases). V was pared by 3 bases and J by 5 bases, with 13 bases between. Germline CDR1 is LGHNA and CDR2 is YSLEER. This CDR3 is built from 15 residues. CDR3 nucleotide sequence: TGCGCCAGCAGCCATGTAGGGGGTGGCAATGAAAAACTGTTTTTT. Protein product: CASSHVGGGNEKLFF.

The J gene is TRBJ2-5, the V gene TRBV5-8; a possible D gene is TRBD2 (6 bases). Germline assignment: CDR1 SGHTS and CDR2 YDEGEE. This CDR3 has 15 residues. Trimming left V 6 bases short and J 1 base short, with 16 bases between. CDR3 in amino acids: CASMRGSGAQETQYF. The CDR3, as DNA: TGTGCCAGCATGAGAGGTAGCGGAGCCCAAGAGACCCAGTACTTC.

This rearrangement joins TRBV16 to TRBJ2-7; D ambiguous. This CDR3 has 15 residues. V lost 5 bases to trimming and J lost 6 bases, with 20 bases between them. CDR1 KGHSY and CDR2 FQNENV come from the germline V gene. CDR3 amino acids: CASSAMGASLGEQYF. The CDR3 nucleotides are TGTGCCAGCAGCGCAATGGGTGCCAGTCTGGGCGAGCAGTACTTC.

The gene calls are TRBV7-9 and TRBJ1-1, with D tentatively TRBD1 (6 bases). The germline CDR1 and CDR2 sequences are SEHNR and FQNEAQ (reference sequence). The V and J ends lost 6 bases and 10 bases respectively, with 12 bases between them. The CDR3 contains 11 residues. The CDR3 DNA follows: TGTGCCAGCAGTTTCAAGGGGGGAGCTTTCTTT. Translating it yields CASSFKGGAFF.

This chain uses TRBV27 with TRBJ1-2; D is uncertain. The CDR3 is made up of 12 amino acids. CDR1 is MNHEY, CDR2 SMNVEV, per germline (reference sequence). Trimming left V 8 bases short and J 2 bases short, with 9 bases between. This CDR3 reads CASGQRNYGYTF. The CDR3 DNA reads as TGTGCCAGCGGGCAACGGAACTATGGCTACACCTTC.

The chain employs TRBV7-2 and TRBJ2-1; 9 nucleotides align to TRBD2. The V gene's germline CDR1 is SGHTA and CDR2 FQGNSA. After removal of 1 base from V and 6 bases from J, the junction contained 7 bases not matched to a gene. The CDR3 contains 16 residues. The CDR3 region has the DNA TGTGCCAGCAGCTTAGGGGCGGGAGGGCCCGTCAATGAGCAGTTCTTC. Protein product: CASSLGAGGPVNEQFF.